These 13 T cell receptor beta chains were all obtained from the same sample, sequenced in a study of blood T cell repertoires in COVID-19. Libraries were prepared by immunoSEQ multiplex PCR; TCRdb keeps only in-frame clonotypes and omits some of them. This table has around 130,000 clones, around three quarters appearing once. Sequenced: peripheral blood. The source of these receptors is a human donor in a cohort sampled during active COVID-19.

V is TRBV6-5 and J is TRBJ1-2, with a tentative D call TRBD1 (5 bases). This CDR3 comprises 13 residues. Germline V gives CDR1 MNHEY, CDR2 SVGAGI. The germline V and J ends were trimmed by 4 bases and 8 bases, with 14 bases remaining between them. Here the CDR3 reads CASSSLIGEGYTF. CDR3 bases: TGTGCCAGCAGTTCCCTAATAGGGGAAGGCTACACCTTC.

In regard to this clone: The junction differs from germline at one of its ends, possibly a read error. J is TRBJ1-2 and V is TRBV6-1; 7 nucleotides line up with TRBD1. Germline values: CDR1 MNHNS, CDR2 SASEGT. The CDR3 loop spans 13 amino acids. CDR3 residues: CASREVGTDGYTF. CDR3 DNA: TGTGCCAGCAGAGAAGTAGGGACAGATGGCTACACCTTC.

The J gene is TRBJ2-7, the V gene TRBV30; 7 nucleotides align to TRBD1. The V and J ends lost 0 bases and 3 bases, in that order; junction bases with no gene match: 5. Per germline, CDR1 GTSNPN and CDR2 SVGIG (reference sequence). The CDR3 loop spans 14 amino acids. CDR3 in amino acids: CAWSVMGQYYEQYF. The CDR3 coding sequence is TGTGCCTGGAGTGTAATGGGACAGTACTACGAGCAGTACTTC.

The sample holds a few counts of this clone. The chain carries TRBV6-1 and TRBJ1-5, with 7 bases that match TRBD1. This CDR3 is built from 14 residues. J was trimmed by 3 bases and V by 3 bases; bases with no gene match: 2. CDR1 is MNHNS, CDR2 SASEGT, per germline. This CDR3 is CASSETGHNQPQHF. The CDR3, as DNA: TGTGCCAGCAGTGAGACAGGGCACAATCAGCCCCAGCATTTT.

The rearrangement links TRBV19 to TRBJ2-6; 7 bases match TRBD2. The CDR3 spans 15 residues. In germline, CDR1 is LNHDA, CDR2 SQIVND (reference sequence). V lost 7 bases to trimming and J lost 4 bases; unmatched junction nucleotides: 7. The CDR3 here is CASTAGMYGANVLTF. The CDR3 DNA reads as TGTGCCAGTACAGCGGGGATGTACGGGGCCAACGTCCTGACTTTC.

This chain uses TRBV19 with TRBJ1-2; TRBD1 agrees at 11 bases. Per the germline V gene, CDR1 is LNHDA and CDR2 is SQIVND (reference sequence). The V and J ends lost 4 bases and 1 base, in that order; junction bases with no gene match: 5. CDR3 length: 16 residues. CDR3 bases: TGTGCCAGTAGTAGGGGACAGGGGGTGGATAACTATGGCTACACCTTC. Its protein product is CASSRGQGVDNYGYTF. The full variable domain, with the rest looked up from reference TRBV19 and TRBJ1-2, is DGGITQSPKYLFRKEGQNVTLSCEQNLNHDAMYWYRQDPGQGLRLIYYSQIVNDFQKGDIAEGYSVSREKKESFPLTVTSAQKNPTAFYLCASSRGQGVDNYGYTFGSGTRLTVV.

The V gene is TRBV7-2, the J gene TRBJ1-5, with 7 bases lining up with TRBD1. The germline V gene has CDR1 SGHTA and CDR2 FQGNSA. Trimming removed 0 bases from V and 0 bases from J; junction bases left unmatched: 5. The CDR3 spans 17 residues. The CDR3 sequence is CASSLARGTYSNQPQHF. CDR3 coding DNA: TGTGCCAGCAGCTTAGCCAGGGGGACCTATAGCAATCAGCCCCAGCATTTT.

This chain joins TRBV9 and TRBJ2-3; D may be TRBD2 (6 bases). The CDR3 is 17 amino acids. V lost 4 bases to trimming and J lost 2 bases, with 20 bases between them. Germline V lookup: CDR1 SGDLS, CDR2 YYNGEE. The CDR3 spells CASSLGVPRGFTDTQYF. DNA for the CDR3: TGTGCCAGCAGCCTCGGGGTTCCCCGGGGGTTCACAGATACGCAGTATTTT.

The chain carries TRBV10-1 and TRBJ2-7, with D possibly TRBD1 on 5 matching bases. The CDR3 is made up of 15 amino acids. V dropped 7 bases and J dropped 2 bases, with 18 bases sitting between them. Germline values: CDR1 WNHNN, CDR2 SYGVQD (reference sequence). The DNA for the CDR3 is TGCGCCAGCATTCGCCCAGGGTCCTTACCCTACGAGCAGTACTTC. Encoded protein: CASIRPGSLPYEQYF.

The chain uses TRBV12-3 or TRBV12-4 and TRBJ2-7; D is perhaps TRBD1 (5 bases). Trimming removed 9 bases at V and 6 bases at J, with 18 bases between. There are 13 residues in the CDR3. The CDR3 spells CASQLSRAGEQYF. For the CDR3, the DNA is TGTGCCAGTCAACTGTCCAGGGCTGGCGAGCAGTACTTC.

This clone has just a few counts. V usage is TRBV7-8 and J usage is TRBJ2-3, with D perhaps matching TRBD1 (6 bases). This CDR3 is 15 amino acids long. Trimming cost V 4 bases and J 4 bases, with 15 bases left between them. Germline V gene sequence: CDR1 SGHVS, CDR2 FQNEAQ. The CDR3 sequence: CASSSNRASPDTQYF. The CDR3 DNA reads as TGTGCCAGCAGCTCCAACAGGGCCTCCCCAGATACGCAGTATTTT.

The chain joins TRBV7-8 to TRBJ2-7, with TRBD2 identical over 7 bases. Per germline, CDR1 SGHVS and CDR2 FQNEAQ. With 2 bases clipped from V and 5 bases from J, the junction kept 6 bases outside the gene matches. This CDR3 has 14 amino acids. CDR3 DNA: TGTGCCAGCAGCTTATCGAGTGGGAGGGACGAGCAGTACTTC. Residues: CASSLSSGRDEQYF.

The chain links TRBV28 to TRBJ2-7, with a tentative D call TRBD2 (5 bases). CDR3 length: 15 amino acids. Trimming cost V 3 bases and J 0 bases, with 12 bases left between them. Germline CDR1 and CDR2: MDHEN and SYDVKM. CDR3 protein: CASSLGSVISYEQYF. The CDR3 DNA reads as TGTGCCAGCAGTTTGGGTAGCGTGATCTCCTACGAGCAGTACTTC. The full variable domain, completed using reference TRBV28 and TRBJ2-7, is DVKVTQSSRYLVKRTGEKVFLECVQDMDHENMFWYRQDPGLGLRLIYFSYDVKMKEKGDIPEGYSVSREKKERFSLILESASTNQTSMYLCASSLGSVISYEQYFGPGTRLTVT.